This TCR beta chain was documented in a study of cytomegalovirus exposure and HLA in healthy donors. Both 60 Vbeta primers and 13 Jbeta primers went into the PCR. TCRdb's copy holds only in-frame clones and misses some; the assay was immunoSEQ multiplex PCR. Counted here are around 97,000 clones, approximately 73% occurring once; the ten biggest clones make up around a tenth. Germline V gene lookup returns CDR1 ENHRY and CDR2 SYGVKD. With 0 bases clipped from V and 4 bases from J, the junction kept 3 bases outside the gene matches. This CDR3 comprises 16 residues. The specimen was PBMCs. The chain joins TRBV10-3 to TRBJ2-3; TRBD2 matches at 11 bases. This clonotype was sampled from a woman aged 18-30 years in good health and CMV-seropositive. The CDR3 bases are TGTGCCATCAGTGAGTCTTATAGCGGGGGGGCAGATACGCAGTATTTT. It translates to CAISESYSGGADTQYF.